A single sample gave rise to the 5 T cell receptor beta chains below, sequenced in a study of T cells after yellow fever vaccination. TCRdb recomputed calls from the 5' RACE reads with MiXCR, one row per CDR3 protein. Here the sample spans 250,000 to 350,000 distinct CDR3 sequences, 3.5% to 4.5% being singletons. Sequencing used PBMCs, obtained 15 days after the yellow fever booster vaccination. The receptors derive from a young man who received the YFV17D yellow fever vaccine.

This clonotype was picked up many times. The chain carries TRBV11-2 and TRBJ2-5; no definite D call. V lost 9 bases and J lost 2, with 4 bases in between. This CDR3 is built from 10 residues. Germline V lookup: CDR1 SGHAT, CDR2 FQNNGV. CDR3 region: CARRQETQYF. DNA for the CDR3: TGTGCCAGGAGGCAAGAGACCCAGTACTTC.

This clonotype has at least ten counts. This sequence joins TRBV7-9 and TRBJ1-2, with 8 bases aligning to TRBD1. Germline CDR1 is SEHNR and CDR2 is FQNEAQ (reference sequence). The V gene end was trimmed by 2 bases and the J gene end by 4 bases; junction bases not matched to a gene: 3. The CDR3 has 14 residues. The chain's CDR3 is CASSLRTGRYGYTF. The CDR3 bases are TGTGCCAGCAGCTTACGGACAGGGCGCTATGGCTACACCTTC.

This clonotype was observed a few times. The chain recombines TRBV4-3 with TRBJ2-1; 16 nucleotides line up with TRBD2. CDR3 size: 18 residues. CDR1 LGHNA and CDR2 YSLEER come from the germline V gene. Trimming took 8 bases from V and 0 from J; bases not matched to a gene: 7. The CDR3 loop is CASSGLAGGVGSYNEQFF. CDR3 in DNA: TGCGCCAGCTCGGGACTAGCGGGGGGGGTAGGCTCCTACAATGAGCAGTTCTTC.

There are many counts of this clonotype. The chain uses TRBV7-2 and TRBJ1-6, with 7 positions matching TRBD1. Germline CDR1 SGHTA, CDR2 FQGNSA. This CDR3 region has 15 residues. The ends lost 7 bases at V and 7 bases at J; junction bases unmatched: 10. This chain's CDR3 is CASTIRTGSNSPLHF. CDR3 nucleotide sequence: TGTGCCAGCACTATCCGGACAGGCTCGAATTCACCCCTCCACTTT.

V gene TRBV2 combines with J gene TRBJ2-1; 7 bases agree with TRBD2. The germline gives CDR1 SNHLY, CDR2 FYNNEI. V was pared by 6 bases and J by 10 bases, with 6 bases of the junction left unmatched. The CDR3 is made up of 12 amino acids. CDR3 sequence: CASSGLGDEQFF. Here the CDR3 DNA reads TGTGCCAGCAGCGGACTAGGCGACGAGCAGTTCTTC.